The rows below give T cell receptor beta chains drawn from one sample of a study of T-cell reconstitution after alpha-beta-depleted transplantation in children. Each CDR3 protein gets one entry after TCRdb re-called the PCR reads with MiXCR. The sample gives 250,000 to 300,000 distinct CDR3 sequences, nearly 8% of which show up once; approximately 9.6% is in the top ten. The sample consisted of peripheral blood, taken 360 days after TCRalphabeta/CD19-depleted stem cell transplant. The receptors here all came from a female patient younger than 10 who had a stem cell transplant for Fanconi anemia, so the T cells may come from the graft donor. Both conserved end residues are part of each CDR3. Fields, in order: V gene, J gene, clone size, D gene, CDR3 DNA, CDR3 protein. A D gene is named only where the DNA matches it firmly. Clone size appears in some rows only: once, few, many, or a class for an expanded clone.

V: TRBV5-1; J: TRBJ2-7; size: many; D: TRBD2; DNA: TGCGCCAGCAGCGCTCTAGCGGGAGGACTCAACTACGAGCAGTACTTC; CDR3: CASSALAGGLNYEQYF
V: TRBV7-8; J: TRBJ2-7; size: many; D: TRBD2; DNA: TGTGCCAGCAGCACTCGGACTAGCGGGTACTCCTACGAGCAGTACTTC; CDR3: CASSTRTSGYSYEQYF
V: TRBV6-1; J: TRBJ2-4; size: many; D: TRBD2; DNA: TGTGCCAGCGGAATAGCGGGAAGGGAAAACATTCAGTACTTC; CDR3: CASGIAGRENIQYF
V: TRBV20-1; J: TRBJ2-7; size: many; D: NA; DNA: TGCAGTGCTTTCCCGCCGGGTAGCTACGAGCAGTACTTC; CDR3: CSAFPPGSYEQYF
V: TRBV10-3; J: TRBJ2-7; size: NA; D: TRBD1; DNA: TGTGCCATCAGGGTGAACAGGGGACCCATGTACGAGCAGTACTTC; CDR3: CAIRVNRGPMYEQYF
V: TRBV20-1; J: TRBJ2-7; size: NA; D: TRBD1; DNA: TGCAGTGTCCTGGACAGGACCTACTACGAGCAGTACTTC; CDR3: CSVLDRTYYEQYF
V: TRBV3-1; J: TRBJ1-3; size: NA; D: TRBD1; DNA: TGTGCCTGCTGCCGGACAGGGGGAGCCGGCTCGGGAAACACCATATATTTT; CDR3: CACCRTGGAGSGNTIYF
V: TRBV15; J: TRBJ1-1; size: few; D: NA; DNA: TGTGCCACCAGCAGGGACGGGAGGAGCACTGAAGCTTTCTTT; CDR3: CATSRDGRSTEAFF
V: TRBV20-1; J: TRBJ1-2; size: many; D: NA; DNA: TGCAGTGCTAGGGTTCGGGGGGGCGTGGGTACTTATGGCTACACCTTC; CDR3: CSARVRGGVGTYGYTF
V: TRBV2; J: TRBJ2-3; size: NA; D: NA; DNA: TGTGCCAGCACTGGGGCCCCGGGGAGAGATACGCAGTATTTT; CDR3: CASTGAPGRDTQYF
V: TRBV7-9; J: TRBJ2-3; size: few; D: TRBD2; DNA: TGTGCCAGCAGCTCACCTAGCGGGAGGGCCGGCACAGATACGCAGTATTTT; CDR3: CASSSPSGRAGTDTQYF
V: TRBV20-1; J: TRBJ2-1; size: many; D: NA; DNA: TGCAGTGCTAGAGATCCCAACAGGAGTGAGCAGTTCTTC; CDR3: CSARDPNRSEQFF
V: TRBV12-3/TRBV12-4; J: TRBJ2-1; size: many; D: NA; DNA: TGTGCCAGCAGTTTGGGACACCAAAACAATGAGCAGTTCTTC; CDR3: CASSLGHQNNEQFF
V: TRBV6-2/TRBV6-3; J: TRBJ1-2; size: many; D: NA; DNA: TGTGCCAGCAGCGATTACCGGGACAACGCTAACTATGGCTACACCTTC; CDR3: CASSDYRDNANYGYTF
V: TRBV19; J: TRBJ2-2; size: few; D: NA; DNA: TGTGCCGGGGTTAGTGGGAAAACCGGGCCTCTCTTAGGGGAGCTGTTTTTT; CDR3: CAGVSGKTGPLLGELFF